The entry below describes one TCR beta chain. No antigen is known for it. No clone much larger than this one lies a single base away; base qualities are absent. To demonstrate the VDJtools post-analysis software, the study profiled TCR beta repertoires from the peripheral blood of about a dozen young patients with multiple sclerosis. The multiple sclerosis patients were children and adolescents ranging in age from roughly 6 to 15 years. Library preparation employed PCR. The sequencing machine was an Illumina HiSeq 2500. To reduce PCR and sequencing biases, unique molecular identifiers were built into the TCR beta cDNA libraries. Per 1 to 10 million input T cells, roughly 0.5 million cDNA molecules were obtained, such that each molecule approximated one T cell. The patient libraries were prepared and sequenced using the same protocol as the earlier healthy control dataset. Within a given batch, samples were prepared together, multiplexed and sequenced on the same HiSeq lane. For the original study's pipeline: MIGEC handled the raw barcoded reads, throwing out single-read molecular identifier groups before consensus assembly and CDR3 extraction. Clonotype tables were post-analysed with VDJtools, and diversity was normalized by down-sampling all datasets to the smallest sample size. Repertoire overlap clustering matched CDR3 amino acid but not nucleotide sequences to correct batch-related cross-sample contamination. TCRdb handled the public reads itself, with Q25 trimming in fastp and clone calling in MiXCR, and kept productive beta chains. All rows with the same CDR3 protein become a single entry with the most common DNA and genes. The V and J calls shown here were made by TCRdb, not taken from the authors' results. This sample comprises roughly 800,000 distinct CDR3 sequences, 53% of them detected only once. 4.6% of the sample belongs to the ten largest clones.

The sample belongs to a study of post-analysis software for immune sequencing data (dated by TCRdb to between 2014 and 2017). General notes on the study: The recorded disease courses included relapsing-remitting, secondary progressive and progressive-relapsing multiple sclerosis, and some patients had no subtype annotation. The multiple sclerosis patient repertoires were compared with roughly twelve previously published healthy control repertoires from donors aged 6 to 25 years. A subset of samples was prepared in parallel using single-end sample barcoding, then pooled and co-amplified after Illumina adapter ligation. Broader findings and caveats from the paper: Strong co-clustering of samples prepared in the same batch was shown by direct clustering with F measure, prompting a batch-effect correction. Significantly lower normalized Chao1 diversity was found in multiple sclerosis patients than in controls, suggesting substantial peripheral T-cell clonal expansion. The control group was slightly older than the multiple sclerosis patient group.

Material: blood. This sequence originates from a girl aged 10-17 years with multiple sclerosis.

The encoded CDR3 is CASSKAGTGDEQYF. The nucleotides are TGTGCCAGCAGCAAAGCGGGGACAGGGGATGAGCAGTACTTC. This chain is built from TRBV21-1 and TRBJ2-4; the table gives TRBD1 as D, unverified against the DNA. TRBV21-1 is listed as a pseudogene. The CDR3 numbers 14 residues from cysteine through phenylalanine. This entry keeps only the CDR3 DNA: 42 bases, framed from base 1.